This T cell receptor beta chain derives from a study of T cell repertoires in cytomegalovirus infection. Study context: Well-studied HLA-B-restricted epitopes and recently identified HLA-C-restricted epitopes of CMV were both used in the study. Indications of both CMV infection and matching HLA type were provided by public TCR beta signatures. Study observations and caveats: The response measured ex vivo was dominated by TCR beta clonotypes (HLA-C-restricted and CMV-specific).

This CDR3 has 18 residues. The V gene's germline CDR1 is SEHNR and CDR2 FQNEAQ (reference sequence). Trimming cost V 5 bases and J 4 bases; bases outside gene matches: 17. This clonotype was detected ten times or more. Its antigen is not known. Each CDR3 protein gets one entry after TCRdb re-called the reads with MiXCR. Among under 130,000 distinct CDR3 sequences listed, around 40% were seen once. This TCR came from a human donor in good health (CMV status not recorded). Some clones in this sample may be carry-over from other donors' samples. V usage is TRBV7-9 and J usage is TRBJ1-1, with 9 bases matching TRBD1. Sequencing used CD8+ T cells from cultured PBMCs, obtained from culture after CMV antigen stimulation. CDR3 DNA: TGTGCCAGCAGCCACCCGATCTTATTAGGACAGGGGCTCACTGAAGCTTTCTTT. As protein: CASSHPILLGQGLTEAFF.